One sample yielded the 14 T cell receptor beta chains listed below, sequenced in a study of CD8 T cells in Susac syndrome. cDNA came from around 0.5 to 1 ug RNA primed by random hexamers. TCRdb reprocessed the immunoSEQ multiplex PCR reads with MiXCR, giving one entry per CDR3 protein. The sample contains approximately 130,000 distinct CDR3 sequences, around 91% of which appear only once. Sequencing used CD8+ T cells from PBMCs. The receptors originated from a human donor with multiple sclerosis.

The chain joins TRBV27 to TRBJ1-2, with a tentative D call TRBD1 (5 bases). CDR3 length equals 13 residues. V gave up 3 bases and J gave up 4 bases, with 9 bases separating them. Germline CDR1 and CDR2: MNHEY and SMNVEV (reference sequence). CDR3 residues: CASSLGGGYGYTF. CDR3 nucleotide sequence: TGTGCCAGCAGTTTGGGCGGGGGCTATGGCTACACCTTC.

The chain has TRBV14 and TRBJ2-5, with D maybe TRBD2 (6 bases). Germline CDR1 reads SGHDN; CDR2 reads FVKESK. The CDR3 runs 14 residues. V was trimmed by 2 bases and J by 5 bases, leaving 12 bases between them. CDR3 DNA: TGTGCCAGCAGCCAATTTGGAGGGTGGGAGACCCAGTACTTC. It yields the protein CASSQFGGWETQYF.

The gene calls are TRBV5-4 and TRBJ2-1, with TRBD2 matching over 14 bases. CDR1 and CDR2 from the germline V gene are SGHNT and YYREEE (reference sequence). This CDR3 has 15 amino acids. V shed 2 bases and J 7 bases; nucleotides not matched to a gene: 2. CDR3 residues: CASSFGTSGRNEQFF. The CDR3 DNA sequence: TGTGCCAGCAGCTTCGGGACTAGCGGGAGAAATGAGCAGTTCTTC.

The chain combines TRBV7-8 with TRBJ2-2, with TRBD1 matching 8 bases. Germline CDR1 and CDR2: SGHVS and FQNEAQ. The CDR3 consists of 16 residues. V lost 3 bases, J lost 4 bases, and 7 bases stayed unmatched. The CDR3 reads CASSFPGQDSTGELFF. In DNA form, the CDR3 reads TGTGCCAGCAGCTTCCCGGGACAGGACTCCACCGGGGAGCTGTTTTTT. The full variable domain, completed using reference TRBV7-8 and TRBJ2-2, is GAGVSQSPRYKVAKRGQDVALRCDPISGHVSLFWYQQALGQGPEFLTYFQNEAQLDKSGLPSDRFFAERPEGSVSTLKIQRTQQEDSAVYLCASSFPGQDSTGELFFGEGSRLTVL.

Only a few counts were recorded for this clonotype. The chain links TRBV28 to TRBJ2-3, with TRBD1 identical over 9 bases. Trimming removed 5 bases from V and 2 bases from J; junction bases left unmatched: 2. Germline assignment: CDR1 MDHEN and CDR2 SYDVKM. CDR3 length equals 14 residues. The CDR3 loop is CASSRTGDTDTQYF. The CDR3 coding sequence is TGTGCCAGCAGTAGGACAGGGGACACAGATACGCAGTATTTT.

This sequence joins TRBV9 and TRBJ1-2, with D hard to call. CDR1 and CDR2 (germline): SGDLS, YYNGEE. V lost 4 bases to trimming and J lost 2 bases, with 15 bases between them. The CDR3 is made up of 15 amino acids. DNA for the CDR3: TGTGCCAGCAGCCTCTACCCGACGGCCAACTATGGCTACACCTTC. The encoded protein is CASSLYPTANYGYTF.

CDR3 region: CASSSSDGELQETQYF. The DNA for the CDR3 is TGTGCCAGCAGCTCATCGGACGGAGAGCTTCAAGAGACCCAGTACTTC. This chain links TRBV7-3 with TRBJ2-5; D gene ambiguous. V shed 4 bases and J shed 2 bases, with 17 bases lying between them. The germline CDR1 and CDR2 sequences are SGHTA and FQGTGA. The CDR3 runs 16 residues.

This CDR3 is CASSLHPYTDSYEQYF. DNA for the CDR3: TGTGCCAGCAGCCTCCATCCCTACACGGATTCCTACGAGCAGTACTTC. The chain carries TRBV5-4 and TRBJ2-7; D is unresolved. Germline V gene data show CDR1 as SGHNT and CDR2 as YYREEE (reference sequence). CDR3 size: 16 residues. Deletions cut 4 bases from V and 1 base from J, with 18 bases between.

The chain employs TRBV7-9 and TRBJ2-6; TRBD1 might be the D (5 bases). The CDR3 has 15 residues. V was pared by 5 bases and J by 4 bases, with 12 bases between. Germline values: CDR1 SEHNR, CDR2 FQNEAQ (reference sequence). CDR3 DNA: TGTGCCAGCAGCGATGGGGCGTCCGGGGCCAACGTCCTGACTTTC. Amino acids: CASSDGASGANVLTF.

The chain carries TRBV25-1 and TRBJ2-1; TRBD2 matches at 7 bases. Trimming took 3 bases from V and 0 from J; bases not matched to a gene: 2. Germline CDR1 reads MGHDK; CDR2 reads SYGVNS. The CDR3 covers 15 residues. CDR3 amino acids: CASSEAGDSYNEQFF. The CDR3 coding sequence is TGTGCCAGCAGTGAGGCGGGAGACTCCTACAATGAGCAGTTCTTC.

The chain uses TRBV30 and TRBJ1-1; D is unresolved. Germline CDR1 is GTSNPN and CDR2 is SVGIG (reference sequence). This CDR3 has 13 residues. V was shortened by 4 bases and J by 0 bases, with 9 bases between the two germline ends. The chain's CDR3 is CAWIEKMNTEAFF. The CDR3 region has the DNA TGTGCCTGGATAGAGAAAATGAACACTGAAGCTTTCTTT.

The V call is TRBV20-1, the J call TRBJ2-1, with 8 bases aligning to TRBD1. V trimming: 6 bases; J trimming: 4 bases; junction bases outside the gene matches: 8. This CDR3 comprises 14 residues. Germline lookup yields CDR1 DFQATT and CDR2 SNEGSKA (reference sequence). The CDR3 DNA sequence: TGCAGTGCCCGGGGACAGGTCGGTTACAATGAGCAGTTCTTC. It is translated as CSARGQVGYNEQFF.

The genes are TRBV6-1 and TRBJ1-3; D uncertain. The germline V and J ends were trimmed by 10 bases and 0 bases, with 13 bases remaining between them. The CDR3 length is 14 residues. Germline CDR1 MNHNS, CDR2 SASEGT. The DNA for the CDR3 is TGTGCCACCTCGCCGGGGAGCTCTGGAAACACCATATATTTT. It yields the protein CATSPGSSGNTIYF.

V and J are TRBV7-6 and TRBJ2-3; either TRBD1 or TRBD2 may fit D (5 bases each). Germline V gene data show CDR1 as SGHVS and CDR2 as FNYEAQ. This CDR3 has 15 amino acids. Trimming removed 1 base from V and 5 bases from J, with 13 bases in between. The CDR3 loop reads CASSLGQGVQDTQYF. CDR3 in DNA: TGTGCCAGCAGCTTAGGTCAGGGAGTTCAAGATACGCAGTATTTT. The whole variable domain, remainder taken from reference TRBV7-6 and TRBJ2-3, is GAGVSQSPRYKVTKRGQDVALRCDPISGHVSLYWYRQALGQGPEFLTYFNYEAQQDKSGLPNDRFSAERPEGSISTLTIQRTEQRDSAMYRCASSLGQGVQDTQYFGPGTRLTVL.